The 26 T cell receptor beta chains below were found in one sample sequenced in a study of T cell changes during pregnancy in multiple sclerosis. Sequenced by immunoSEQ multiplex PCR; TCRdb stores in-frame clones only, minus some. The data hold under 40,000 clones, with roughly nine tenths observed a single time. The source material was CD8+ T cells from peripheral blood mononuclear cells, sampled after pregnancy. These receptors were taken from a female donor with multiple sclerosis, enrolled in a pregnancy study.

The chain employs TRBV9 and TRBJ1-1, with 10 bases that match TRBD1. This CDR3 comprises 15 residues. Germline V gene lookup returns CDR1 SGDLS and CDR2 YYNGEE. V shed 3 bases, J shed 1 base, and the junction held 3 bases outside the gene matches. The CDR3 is CASSGRQGANTEAFF. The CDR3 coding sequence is TGTGCCAGCAGCGGAAGACAGGGGGCGAACACTGAAGCTTTCTTT.

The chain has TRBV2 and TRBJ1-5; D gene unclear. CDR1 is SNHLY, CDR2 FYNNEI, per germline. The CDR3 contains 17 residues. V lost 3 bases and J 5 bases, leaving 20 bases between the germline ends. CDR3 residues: CASSETFSIPRHQPQHF. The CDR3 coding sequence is TGTGCCAGCAGTGAGACATTCTCCATACCTCGGCATCAGCCCCAGCATTTT.

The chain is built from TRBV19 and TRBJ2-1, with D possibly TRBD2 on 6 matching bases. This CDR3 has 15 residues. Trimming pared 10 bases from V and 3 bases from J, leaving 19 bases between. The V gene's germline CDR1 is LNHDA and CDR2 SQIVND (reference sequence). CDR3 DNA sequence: TGTGCCACCACCCCAGGAGGGTACAGCTACAATGAGCAGTTCTTC. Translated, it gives CATTPGGYSYNEQFF.

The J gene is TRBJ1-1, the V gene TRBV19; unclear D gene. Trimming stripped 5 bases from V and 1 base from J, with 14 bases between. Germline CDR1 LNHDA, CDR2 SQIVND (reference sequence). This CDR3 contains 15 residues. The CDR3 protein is CASSAQYTTNTEAFF. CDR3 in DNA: TGTGCCAGTAGTGCCCAATATACAACGAACACTGAAGCTTTCTTT.

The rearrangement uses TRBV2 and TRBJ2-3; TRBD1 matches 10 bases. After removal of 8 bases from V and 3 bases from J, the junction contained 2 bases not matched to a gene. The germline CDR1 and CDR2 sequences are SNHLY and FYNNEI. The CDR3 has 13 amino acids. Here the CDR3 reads CASGGQGTDTQYF. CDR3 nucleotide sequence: TGTGCCAGCGGGGGACAGGGGACAGATACGCAGTATTTT.

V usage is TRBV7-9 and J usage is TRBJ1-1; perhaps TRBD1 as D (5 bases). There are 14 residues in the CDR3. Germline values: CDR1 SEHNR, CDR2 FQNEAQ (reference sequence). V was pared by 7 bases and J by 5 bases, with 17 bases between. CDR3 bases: TGTGCCAGCAATGGGTGGAGGGAGGGGACTGAAGCTTTCTTT. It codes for CASNGWREGTEAFF.

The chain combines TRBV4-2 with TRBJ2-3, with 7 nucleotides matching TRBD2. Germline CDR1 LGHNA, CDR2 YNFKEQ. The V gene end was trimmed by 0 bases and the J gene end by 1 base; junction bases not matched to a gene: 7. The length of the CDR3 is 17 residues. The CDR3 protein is CASSQDWRERGTDTQYF. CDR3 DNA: TGTGCCAGCAGCCAAGATTGGCGGGAGAGGGGCACAGATACGCAGTATTTT.

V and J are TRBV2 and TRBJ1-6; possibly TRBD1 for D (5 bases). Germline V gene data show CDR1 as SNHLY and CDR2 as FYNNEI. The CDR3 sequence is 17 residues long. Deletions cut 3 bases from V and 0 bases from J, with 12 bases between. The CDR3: CASSEGPTRSYNSPLHF. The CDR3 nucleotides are TGTGCCAGCAGTGAGGGGCCGACCCGCTCCTATAATTCACCCCTCCACTTT.

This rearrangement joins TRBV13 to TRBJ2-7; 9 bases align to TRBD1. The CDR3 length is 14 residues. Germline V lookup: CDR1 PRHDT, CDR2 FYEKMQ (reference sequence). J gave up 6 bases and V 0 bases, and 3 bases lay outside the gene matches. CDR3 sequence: CASSLGQGAREQYF. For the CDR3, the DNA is TGTGCCAGCAGCTTAGGACAGGGGGCGCGCGAGCAGTACTTC.

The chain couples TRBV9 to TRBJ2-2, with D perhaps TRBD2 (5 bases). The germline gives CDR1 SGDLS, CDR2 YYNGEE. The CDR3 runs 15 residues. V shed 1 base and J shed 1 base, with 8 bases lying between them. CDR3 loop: CASSVYGENTGELFF. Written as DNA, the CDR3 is TGTGCCAGCAGCGTATACGGGGAGAACACCGGGGAGCTGTTTTTT. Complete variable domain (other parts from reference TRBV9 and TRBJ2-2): DSGVTQTPKHLITATGQRVTLRCSPRSGDLSVYWYQQSLDQGLQFLIQYYNGEERAKGNILERFSAQQFPDLHSELNLSSLELGDSALYFCASSVYGENTGELFFGEGSRLTVL.

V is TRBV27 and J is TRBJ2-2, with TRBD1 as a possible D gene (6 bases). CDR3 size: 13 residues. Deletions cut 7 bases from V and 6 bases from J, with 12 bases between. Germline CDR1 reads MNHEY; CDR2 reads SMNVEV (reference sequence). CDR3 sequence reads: CASKQGGAGELFF. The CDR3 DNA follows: TGTGCCAGCAAACAGGGTGGCGCCGGGGAGCTGTTTTTT.

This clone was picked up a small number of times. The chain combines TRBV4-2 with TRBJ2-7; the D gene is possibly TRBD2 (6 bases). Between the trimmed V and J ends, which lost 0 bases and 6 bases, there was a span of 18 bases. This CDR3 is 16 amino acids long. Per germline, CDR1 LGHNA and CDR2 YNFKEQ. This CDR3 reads CASSQDLAGLGTEQYF. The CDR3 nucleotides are TGTGCCAGCAGCCAAGACCTGGCGGGGTTGGGCACCGAGCAGTACTTC.

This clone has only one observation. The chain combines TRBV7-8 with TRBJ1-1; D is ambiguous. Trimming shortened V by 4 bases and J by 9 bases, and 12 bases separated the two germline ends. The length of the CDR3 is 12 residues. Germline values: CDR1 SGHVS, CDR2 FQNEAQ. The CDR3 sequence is CASSSGGRQAFF. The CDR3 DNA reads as TGTGCCAGCAGCTCGGGAGGCAGGCAAGCTTTCTTT.

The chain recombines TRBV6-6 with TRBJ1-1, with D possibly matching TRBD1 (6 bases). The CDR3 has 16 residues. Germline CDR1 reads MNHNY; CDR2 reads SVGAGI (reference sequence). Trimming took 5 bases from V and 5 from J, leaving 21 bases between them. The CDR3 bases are TGTGCCAGCAGTCGCAGGGGAGGGGATTTGAGGACTGAAGCTTTCTTT. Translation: CASSRRGGDLRTEAFF.

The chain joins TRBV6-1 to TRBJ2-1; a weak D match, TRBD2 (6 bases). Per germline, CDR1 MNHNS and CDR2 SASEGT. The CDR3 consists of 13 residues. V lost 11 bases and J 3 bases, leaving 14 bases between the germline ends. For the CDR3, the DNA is TGTGCCGGAACCGGGACTGACTACAATGAGCAGTTCTTC. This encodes CAGTGTDYNEQFF.

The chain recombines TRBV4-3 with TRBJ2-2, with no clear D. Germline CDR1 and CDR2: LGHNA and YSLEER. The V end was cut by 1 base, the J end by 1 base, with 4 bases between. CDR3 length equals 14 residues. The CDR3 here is CASSQGQNTGELFF. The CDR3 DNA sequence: TGCGCCAGCAGCCAAGGGCAGAACACCGGGGAGCTGTTTTTT.

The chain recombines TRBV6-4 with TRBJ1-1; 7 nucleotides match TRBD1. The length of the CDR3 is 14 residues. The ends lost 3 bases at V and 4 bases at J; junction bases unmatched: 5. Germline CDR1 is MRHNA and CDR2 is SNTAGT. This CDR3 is CASSDTGVVTEAFF. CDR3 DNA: TGTGCCAGCAGTGATACAGGGGTGGTCACTGAAGCTTTCTTT.

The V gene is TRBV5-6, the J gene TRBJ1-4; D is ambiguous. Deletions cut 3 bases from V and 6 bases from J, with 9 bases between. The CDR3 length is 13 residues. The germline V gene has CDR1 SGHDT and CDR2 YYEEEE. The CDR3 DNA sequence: TGTGCCAGCAGCTCGGGGTCCTATGAAAAACTGTTTTTT. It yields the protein CASSSGSYEKLFF.

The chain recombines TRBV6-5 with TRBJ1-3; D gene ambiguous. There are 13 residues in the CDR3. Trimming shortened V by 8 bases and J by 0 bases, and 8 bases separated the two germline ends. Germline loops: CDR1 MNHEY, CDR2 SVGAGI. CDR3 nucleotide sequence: TGTGCCAGCTCTCAGTTCTCTGGAAACACCATATATTTT. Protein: CASSQFSGNTIYF.

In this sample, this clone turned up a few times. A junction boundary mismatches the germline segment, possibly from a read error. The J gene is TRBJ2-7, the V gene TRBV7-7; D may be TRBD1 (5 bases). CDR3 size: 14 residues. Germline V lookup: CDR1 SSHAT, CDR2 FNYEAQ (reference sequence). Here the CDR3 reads CASSLGLGAYEQYF. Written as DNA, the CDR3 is TGTGCTAGCAGCTTAGGGCTAGGGGCCTACGAGCAGTACTTC.

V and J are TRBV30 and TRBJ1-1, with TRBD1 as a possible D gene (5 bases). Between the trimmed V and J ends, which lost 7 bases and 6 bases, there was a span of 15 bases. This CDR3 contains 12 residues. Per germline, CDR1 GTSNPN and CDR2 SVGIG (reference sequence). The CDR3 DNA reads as TGTGCCTTATCAACTGGGGGGGCTGAAGCTTTCTTT. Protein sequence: CALSTGGAEAFF. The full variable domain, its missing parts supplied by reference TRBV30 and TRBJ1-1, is SQTIHQWPATLVQPVGSPLSLECTVEGTSNPNLYWYRQAAGRGLQLLFYSVGIGQISSEVPQNLSASRPQDRQFILSSKKLLLSDSGFYLCALSTGGAEAFFGQGTRLTVV.

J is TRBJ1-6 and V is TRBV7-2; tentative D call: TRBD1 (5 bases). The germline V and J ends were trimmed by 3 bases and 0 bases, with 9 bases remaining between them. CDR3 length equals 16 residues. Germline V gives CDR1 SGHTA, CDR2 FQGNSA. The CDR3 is CASSFTTASYNSPLHF. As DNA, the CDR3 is TGTGCCAGCAGCTTTACGACAGCCTCCTATAATTCACCCCTCCACTTT.

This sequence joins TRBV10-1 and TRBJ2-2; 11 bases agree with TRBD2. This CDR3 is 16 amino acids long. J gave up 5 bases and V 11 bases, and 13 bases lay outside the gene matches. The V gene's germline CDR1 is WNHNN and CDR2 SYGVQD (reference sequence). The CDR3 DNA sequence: TGCGCCGCCGCGTCTAGCGGGGGGCCGGGGACCGGGGAGCTGTTTTTT. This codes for CAAASSGGPGTGELFF.

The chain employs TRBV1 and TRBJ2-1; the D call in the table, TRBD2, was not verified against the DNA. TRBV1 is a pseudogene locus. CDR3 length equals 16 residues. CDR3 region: CTSSRPSGGPYNEQFF. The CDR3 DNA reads TGCACCAGCAGCCGGCCTAGCGGGGGACCCTACAATGAGCAGTTCTTC.

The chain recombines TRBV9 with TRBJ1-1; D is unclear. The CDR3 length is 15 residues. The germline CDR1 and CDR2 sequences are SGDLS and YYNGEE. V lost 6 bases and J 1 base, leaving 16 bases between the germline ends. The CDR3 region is CASNEWSETNTEAFF. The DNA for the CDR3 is TGTGCCAGCAACGAGTGGTCGGAGACGAACACTGAAGCTTTCTTT. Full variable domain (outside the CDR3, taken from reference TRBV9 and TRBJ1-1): DSGVTQTPKHLITATGQRVTLRCSPRSGDLSVYWYQQSLDQGLQFLIQYYNGEERAKGNILERFSAQQFPDLHSELNLSSLELGDSALYFCASNEWSETNTEAFFGQGTRLTVV.

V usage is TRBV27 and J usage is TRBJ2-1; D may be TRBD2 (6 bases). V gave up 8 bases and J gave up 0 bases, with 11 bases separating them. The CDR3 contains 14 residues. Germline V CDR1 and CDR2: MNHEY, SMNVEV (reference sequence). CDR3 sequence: CASSRDFSYNEQFF. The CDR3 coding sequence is TGTGCCAGCTCGCGGGATTTCTCCTACAATGAGCAGTTCTTC.